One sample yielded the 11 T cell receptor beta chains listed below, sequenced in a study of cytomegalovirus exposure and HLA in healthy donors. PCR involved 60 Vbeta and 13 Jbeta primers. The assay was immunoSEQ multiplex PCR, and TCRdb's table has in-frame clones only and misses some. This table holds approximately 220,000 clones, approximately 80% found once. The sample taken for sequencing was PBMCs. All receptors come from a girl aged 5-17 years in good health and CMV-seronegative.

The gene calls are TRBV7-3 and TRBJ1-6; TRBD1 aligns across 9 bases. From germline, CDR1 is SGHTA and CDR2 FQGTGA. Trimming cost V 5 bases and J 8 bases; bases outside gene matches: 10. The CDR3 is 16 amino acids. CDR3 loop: CASSQNPGQGDSPLHF. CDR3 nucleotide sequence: TGTGCCAGCAGCCAGAATCCGGGACAGGGAGATTCACCCCTCCACTTT.

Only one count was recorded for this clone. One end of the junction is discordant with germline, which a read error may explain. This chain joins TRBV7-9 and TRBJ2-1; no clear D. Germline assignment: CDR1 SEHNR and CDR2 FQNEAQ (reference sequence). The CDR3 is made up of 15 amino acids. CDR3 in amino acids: CSSSLFGLPRDEQFF. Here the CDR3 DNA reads TGTTCCAGCAGCTTATTTGGGCTTCCTCGCGATGAGCAGTTCTTC. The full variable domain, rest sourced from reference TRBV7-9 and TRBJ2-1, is DTGVSQNPRHKITKRGQNVTFRCDPISEHNRLYWYRQTLGQGPEFLTYFQNEAQLEKSRLLSDRFSAERPKGSFSTLEIQRTEQGDSAMYLCSSSLFGLPRDEQFFGPGTRLTVL.

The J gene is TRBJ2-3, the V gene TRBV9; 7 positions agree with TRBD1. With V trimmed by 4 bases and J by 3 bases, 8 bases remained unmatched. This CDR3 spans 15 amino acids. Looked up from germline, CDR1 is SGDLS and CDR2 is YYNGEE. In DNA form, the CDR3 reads TGTGCCAGCAGCCTTTGGGGACAGACAACAGATACGCAGTATTTT. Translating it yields CASSLWGQTTDTQYF.

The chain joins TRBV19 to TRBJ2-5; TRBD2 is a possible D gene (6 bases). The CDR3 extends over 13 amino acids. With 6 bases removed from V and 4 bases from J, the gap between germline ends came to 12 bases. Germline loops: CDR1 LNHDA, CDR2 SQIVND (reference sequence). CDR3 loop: CASRAGFGETQYF. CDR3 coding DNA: TGTGCCAGTAGGGCGGGATTCGGAGAGACCCAGTACTTC.

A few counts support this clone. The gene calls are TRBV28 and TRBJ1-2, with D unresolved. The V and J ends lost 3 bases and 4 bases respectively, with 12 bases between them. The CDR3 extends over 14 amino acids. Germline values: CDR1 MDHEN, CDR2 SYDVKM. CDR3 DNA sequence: TGTGCCAGCAGTTTTTTAGCAGAAGCCTATGGCTACACCTTC. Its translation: CASSFLAEAYGYTF.

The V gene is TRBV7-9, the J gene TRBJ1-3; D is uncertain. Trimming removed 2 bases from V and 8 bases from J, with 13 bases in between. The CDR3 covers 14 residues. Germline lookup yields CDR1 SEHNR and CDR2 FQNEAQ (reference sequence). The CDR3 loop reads CASSLTLSTDTIYF. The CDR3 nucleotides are TGTGCCAGCAGCTTAACCCTAAGTACGGACACCATATATTTT. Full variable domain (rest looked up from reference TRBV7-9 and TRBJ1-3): DTGVSQNPRHKITKRGQNVTFRCDPISEHNRLYWYRQTLGQGPEFLTYFQNEAQLEKSRLLSDRFSAERPKGSFSTLEIQRTEQGDSAMYLCASSLTLSTDTIYFGEGSWLTVV.

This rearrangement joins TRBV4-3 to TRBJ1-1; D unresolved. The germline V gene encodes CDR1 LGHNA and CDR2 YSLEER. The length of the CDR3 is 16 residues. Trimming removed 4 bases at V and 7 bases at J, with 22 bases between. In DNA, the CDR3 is TGCGCCAGCAGCCCCCGAGAACAAACCAAACCTAGTGAAGCTTTCTTT. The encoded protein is CASSPREQTKPSEAFF.

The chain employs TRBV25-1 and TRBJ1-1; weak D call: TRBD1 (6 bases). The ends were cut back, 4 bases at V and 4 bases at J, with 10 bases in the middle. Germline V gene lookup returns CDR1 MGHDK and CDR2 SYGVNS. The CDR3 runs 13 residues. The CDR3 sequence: CASSVRGRTEAFF. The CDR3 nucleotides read TGTGCCAGCAGTGTCAGGGGCCGCACTGAAGCTTTCTTT.

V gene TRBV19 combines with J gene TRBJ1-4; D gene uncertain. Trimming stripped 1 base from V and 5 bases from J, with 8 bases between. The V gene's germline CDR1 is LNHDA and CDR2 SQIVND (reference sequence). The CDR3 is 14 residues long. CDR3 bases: TGTGCCAGTAGTATAGGGCGGCGGAATGAAAAACTGTTTTTT. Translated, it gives CASSIGRRNEKLFF.

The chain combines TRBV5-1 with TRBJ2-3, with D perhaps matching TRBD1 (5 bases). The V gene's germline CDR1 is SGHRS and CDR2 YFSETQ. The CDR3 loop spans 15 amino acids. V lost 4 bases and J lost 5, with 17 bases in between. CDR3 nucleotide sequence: TGCGCCAGCAGCCCCGCAGACAGAGCAGGAGATACGCAGTATTTT. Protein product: CASSPADRAGDTQYF.

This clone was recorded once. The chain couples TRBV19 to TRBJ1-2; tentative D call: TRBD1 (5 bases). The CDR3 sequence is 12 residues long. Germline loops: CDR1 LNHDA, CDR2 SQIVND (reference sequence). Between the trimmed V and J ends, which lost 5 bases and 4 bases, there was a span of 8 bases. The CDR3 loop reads CASSRGGYGYTF. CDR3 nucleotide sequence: TGTGCCAGTAGTCGGGGGGGCTATGGCTACACCTTC.